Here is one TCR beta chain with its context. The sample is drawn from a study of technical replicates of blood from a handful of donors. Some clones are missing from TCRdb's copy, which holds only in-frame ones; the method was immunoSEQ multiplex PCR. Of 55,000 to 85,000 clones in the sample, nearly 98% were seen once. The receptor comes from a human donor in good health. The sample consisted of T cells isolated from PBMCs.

CDR3 sequence reads: CASSSSGRAQAYEQYF. The DNA for the CDR3 is TGTGCCAGCAGTTCTAGCGGGAGGGCCCAGGCCTACGAGCAGTACTTC. The chain couples TRBV28 to TRBJ2-7; 12 nucleotides align to TRBD2. The V segment lost 4 bases and the J segment 2 bases; nucleotides outside the gene matches: 6. The CDR3 runs 16 residues. Germline V gives CDR1 MDHEN, CDR2 SYDVKM.